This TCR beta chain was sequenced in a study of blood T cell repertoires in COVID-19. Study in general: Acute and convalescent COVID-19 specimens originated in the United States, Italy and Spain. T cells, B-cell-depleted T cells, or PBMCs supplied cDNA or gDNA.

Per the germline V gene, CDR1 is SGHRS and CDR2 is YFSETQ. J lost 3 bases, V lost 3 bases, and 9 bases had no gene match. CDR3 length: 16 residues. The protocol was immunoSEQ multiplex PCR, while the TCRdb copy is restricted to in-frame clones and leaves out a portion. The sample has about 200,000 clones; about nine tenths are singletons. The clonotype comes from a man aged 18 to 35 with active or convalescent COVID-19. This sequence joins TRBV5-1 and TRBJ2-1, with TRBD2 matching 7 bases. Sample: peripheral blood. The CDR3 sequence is CASSSTSAFGYNEQFF. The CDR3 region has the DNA TGCGCCAGCAGCTCCACTAGCGCCTTTGGCTACAATGAGCAGTTCTTC.